This TCR beta chain is drawn from a study of radiotherapy plus CTLA-4 blockade in lung cancer. General study findings and limits: After treatment with radiotherapy plus ipilimumab, TCR clones that came from the tumor expanded in blood. The best predictor of response was reported to be early blood T cell clone dynamics, with interferon-beta.

Here immunoSEQ multiplex PCR was the method, and the copy in TCRdb shows in-frame clones only, minus some. This table holds more than 90,000 clones, around 75% found once. Ipilimumab-mediated CTLA-4 blockade plus focal radiation was given to patients having chemo-refractory metastatic non-small-cell lung cancer. Comments on this clone: Its antigen is currently unknown.

CDR1 SGHTA and CDR2 FQGNSA come from the germline V gene. Trimming stripped 5 bases from V and 6 bases from J, with 13 bases between. The CDR3 has 14 amino acids. Source: peripheral blood, taken from a patient treated with radiotherapy plus ipilimumab. The receptor's source is a human donor with non-small cell lung cancer who had a partial response to radiotherapy plus ipilimumab. This chain links TRBV7-2 with TRBJ1-4; D remains unclear. The CDR3 here is CASSRGAIDEKLFF. The CDR3 nucleotides are TGTGCCAGCAGCCGGGGAGCTATAGATGAAAAACTGTTTTTT.